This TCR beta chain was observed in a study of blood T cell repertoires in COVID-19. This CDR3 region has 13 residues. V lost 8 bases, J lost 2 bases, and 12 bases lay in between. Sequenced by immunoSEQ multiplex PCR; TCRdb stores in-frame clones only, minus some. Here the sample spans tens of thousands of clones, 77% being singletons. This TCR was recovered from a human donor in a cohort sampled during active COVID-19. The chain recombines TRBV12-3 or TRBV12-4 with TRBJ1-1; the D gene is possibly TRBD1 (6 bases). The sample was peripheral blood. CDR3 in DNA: TGTGCCAGCGCAGGACAGCTAAACACTGAAGCTTTCTTT. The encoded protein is CASAGQLNTEAFF.